Reported below is one TCR beta chain. The sample comes from a study of blood T cell repertoires in COVID-19. In the study overall: Acute and convalescent COVID-19 specimens originated in the United States, Italy and Spain. PBMCs, B-cell-depleted T cells, or T cells were the source of the cDNA or gDNA that made up the material.

As handled by the study authors: The authors estimated nucleated cell counts from reference gene primer amplification. The table came from immunoSEQ multiplex PCR; TCRdb's copy has only in-frame clones and leaves some out. V and J calls and clone size are as listed in that table; D and trimming were resolved from the DNA. Seen here are 110,000 or so clones, over 75% observed once, and the top ten hold roughly 2.6%. Germline CDR1 reads MRHNA; CDR2 reads SNTAGT. With 5 bases clipped from V and 1 base from J, the junction kept 2 bases outside the gene matches. The CDR3 consists of 14 residues. The sequence was obtained from a man in his fifties or sixties with acute or convalescent COVID-19. The specimen was peripheral blood. This chain joins TRBV6-4 and TRBJ1-1; 9 nucleotides agree with TRBD1. DNA for the CDR3: TGTGCCAGCAGTCCGGGACAGGGGAACACTGAAGCTTTCTTT. Residues: CASSPGQGNTEAFF.